The clone carrying this TCR beta chain was counted between two and nine times. Antigen unknown. This sample was taken from a study of T cells in Graves' hyperthyroidism and ophthalmopathy. Findings and caveats of the study: Clonotypes that were expanded in thyroid above 0.001 mostly appeared in blood too.

The source material, RNA transcripts, was used to amplify TCR beta CDR3 regions. The TCR CDR3 was amplified in a first-round RT-PCR using the HTBI primer set. TCRdb fed the multiplex PCR reads into MiXCR, producing one record per CDR3 protein. This table holds about 720,000 distinct CDR3 sequences, approximately 16% found once. Graves' hyperthyroidism showing no ophthalmopathy progression within 18 months was considered stable. Together with thyroid ultrasound, orbital computed tomography, serum thyroxine and TRAb, clinical symptoms were used for diagnoses. Trimming removed 4 bases at V and 4 bases at J, with 11 bases between. CDR3 length: 12 amino acids. The germline CDR1 and CDR2 sequences are SQVTM and ANQGSEA.

The chain recombines TRBV29-1 with TRBJ2-7, with D maybe TRBD1 (6 bases). The TCR sequence derives from a man aged 18 to 35 with Graves' hyperthyroidism. The sample consisted of blood. In DNA form, the CDR3 reads TGCAGCGTTGCGAGGGGGAGTTACGAGCAGTACTTC. Its translation: CSVARGSYEQYF.